This T cell receptor (beta chain) was identified during a study of cytomegalovirus exposure and HLA in healthy donors. On this clone: The antigen is unknown.

PCR involved 60 Vbeta and 13 Jbeta primers. Clones were read by immunoSEQ multiplex PCR, and TCRdb kept only the in-frame ones, dropping some. The sample lists 200,000 or so clones; approximately 78% were seen once. The study's findings and limits: Presence/absence analyses rested on an assumption that sequencing depth was roughly uniform across donors. A list of approximately 160 TCR beta chains associated with cytomegalovirus was given.

The TCR comes from a woman between 45 and 60 years old in good health and CMV-seropositive. Sequenced material: PBMCs.

The CDR3 region is CSVRQGGTEAFF. In DNA form, the CDR3 reads TGCAGCGTTCGCCAGGGGGGCACTGAAGCTTTCTTT. This chain links TRBV29-1 with TRBJ1-1; 7 positions match TRBD1. CDR1 is SQVTM, CDR2 ANQGSEA, per germline. V trimming: 5 bases; J trimming: 4 bases; junction bases outside the gene matches: 4. The CDR3 sequence is 12 residues long. Together with reference TRBV29-1 and TRBJ1-1, the CDR3 gives the full variable domain: SAVISQKPSRDICQRGTSLTIQCQVDSQVTMMFWYRQQPGQSLTLIATANQGSEATYESGFVIDKFPISRPNLTFSTLTVSNMSPEDSSIYLCSVRQGGTEAFFGQGTRLTVV.